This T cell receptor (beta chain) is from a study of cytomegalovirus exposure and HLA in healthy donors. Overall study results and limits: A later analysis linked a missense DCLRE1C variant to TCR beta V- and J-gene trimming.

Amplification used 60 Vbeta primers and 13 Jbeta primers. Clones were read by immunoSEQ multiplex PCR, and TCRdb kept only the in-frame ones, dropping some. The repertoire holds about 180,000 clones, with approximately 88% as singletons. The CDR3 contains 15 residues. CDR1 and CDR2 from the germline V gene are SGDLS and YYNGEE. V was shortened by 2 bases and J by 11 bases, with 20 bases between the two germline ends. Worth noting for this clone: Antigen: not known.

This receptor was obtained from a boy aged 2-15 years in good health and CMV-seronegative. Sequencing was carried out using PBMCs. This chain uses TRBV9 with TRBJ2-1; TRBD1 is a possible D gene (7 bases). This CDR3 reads CASSVGGTADRKQFF. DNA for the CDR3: TGTGCCAGCAGCGTGGGCGGGACAGCCGACCGTAAGCAGTTCTTC.